The source of this T cell receptor beta chain is a study of post-analysis software for immune sequencing data. Study-level background: Several disease courses (relapsing-remitting, secondary progressive and progressive-relapsing) of multiple sclerosis were included. Findings and caveats of the study: Relative to controls, patients had five TRBV segments at higher frequency, with TRBV5-6, TRBV5-1 and TRBV20-1 among these.

Worth noting for this clonotype: Its antigen is currently unknown.

Researchers reported that TCR beta cDNA libraries carried unique molecular identifiers. Out of about 0.95 to 10 million T cells, roughly 0.5 million cDNA molecules were generated. From the PCR reads, TCRdb called clonotypes with MiXCR, one entry per CDR3 protein. The sample lists hundreds of thousands of distinct CDR3 sequences; 35% to 45% were seen once. The CDR3 runs to 16 residues. Germline V gives CDR1 LNHNV, CDR2 YYDKDF (reference sequence). V was trimmed by 5 bases and J by 0 bases, leaving 16 bases between them. Sequences were obtained from blood. The source is a girl aged 2 to 10 with multiple sclerosis. The J gene is TRBJ2-5, the V gene TRBV15; D not certain. This CDR3 reads CATSVGWAADQETQYF. Written as DNA, the CDR3 is TGTGCCACCAGCGTAGGCTGGGCAGCTGACCAAGAGACCCAGTACTTC.